These T cell receptor beta chains were read from a single sample in a study of early T cells in non-severe SARS-CoV-2 infection. TCRdb re-called the 5' RACE reads through MiXCR, storing one row per CDR3 protein. The data show fewer than 75,000 distinct CDR3 sequences, around 20% seen once. The starting material was whole blood, obtained at baseline. These receptors all stem from an adult who was a healthcare worker with PCR-confirmed SARS-CoV-2 infection or an uninfected control (not recorded which). The conserved cysteine and the conserved F or W are not part of the CDR3 here. Fields, in order: CDR3 protein, CDR3 length, J gene, V gene.

CDR3 protein: ASSEWEGMNTEAF
CDR3 length: 13
J gene: TRBJ1-1
V gene: TRBV10-2

CDR3 protein: ASSSPGGAPETQY
CDR3 length: 13
J gene: TRBJ2-5
V gene: TRBV7-2

CDR3 protein: ASGLGTDPYEQY
CDR3 length: 12
J gene: TRBJ2-7
V gene: TRBV12-5

CDR3 protein: ASSPPQGLDEQY
CDR3 length: 12
J gene: TRBJ2-7
V gene: TRBV18

CDR3 protein: ASSGRVTQY
CDR3 length: 9
J gene: TRBJ2-3
V gene: TRBV11-2

CDR3 protein: ASSQNRVRT
CDR3 length: 9
J gene: TRBJ1-2
V gene: TRBV4-1

CDR3 protein: ASRMGQYTGELF
CDR3 length: 12
J gene: TRBJ2-2
V gene: TRBV19

CDR3 protein: ASSPGQGLHEQF
CDR3 length: 12
J gene: TRBJ2-1
V gene: TRBV19

CDR3 protein: ASSPLMGQGKTEAF
CDR3 length: 14
J gene: TRBJ1-1
V gene: TRBV18

CDR3 protein: ASSLNPQGNTGELF
CDR3 length: 14
J gene: TRBJ2-2
V gene: TRBV7-3

CDR3 protein: ASSLEAEGYT
CDR3 length: 10
J gene: TRBJ1-2
V gene: TRBV3-1

CDR3 protein: ASSVQGPETQY
CDR3 length: 11
J gene: TRBJ2-5
V gene: TRBV5-1

CDR3 protein: ASSLETAVNSPLH
CDR3 length: 13
J gene: TRBJ1-6
V gene: TRBV5-4

CDR3 protein: ASSLDSEQF
CDR3 length: 9
J gene: TRBJ2-1
V gene: TRBV7-6

CDR3 protein: ASSLRTEAF
CDR3 length: 9
J gene: TRBJ1-1
V gene: TRBV12-3/TRBV12-4

CDR3 protein: ASSPPRSIAEETQY
CDR3 length: 14
J gene: TRBJ2-5
V gene: TRBV18

CDR3 protein: ASSPPVLGTDTQY
CDR3 length: 13
J gene: TRBJ2-3
V gene: TRBV18

CDR3 protein: ASTPFGQGGSPLH
CDR3 length: 13
J gene: TRBJ1-6
V gene: TRBV13